The rows below give T cell receptor beta chains drawn from one sample of a study of blood T cells in healthy people across ages. MiXCR, run by TCRdb on the 5' RACE reads, gives a single entry per CDR3 protein. The sample includes roughly 800,000 distinct CDR3 sequences, around a quarter of them seen just once. The same specimen was also included in a second study, on T cells of mothers and their children.

Input material: blood. These receptors were obtained from a boy aged 5-17 years in good health. Each CDR3 is given with its conserved first and last residue. A D gene is named only where the DNA matches it firmly. Clone size is not always given. Where it is, it says once, few, many or a class for expanded clones.

V gene: TRBV4-3
D gene: -
clone size: -
J gene: TRBJ2-5
CDR3 DNA: TGCGCCAGCAGCCAAGATGCTTGGGAGACCCAGTACTTC
CDR3 protein: CASSQDAWETQYF

V gene: TRBV7-9
D gene: -
clone size: -
J gene: TRBJ1-2
CDR3 DNA: TGTGCCAGCAGTTCCCCCGCCCAGGCGGGCTACACCTTC
CDR3 protein: CASSSPAQAGYTF

V gene: TRBV28
D gene: -
clone size: few
J gene: TRBJ2-4
CDR3 DNA: TGTGCCAGCAGTTTGGGCAGCCTAGCCAAAAACATTCAGTACTTC
CDR3 protein: CASSLGSLAKNIQYF

V gene: TRBV29-1
D gene: -
clone size: few
J gene: TRBJ2-3
CDR3 DNA: TGCAGCGTTGCCCCGGGGACCACAGATACGCAGTATTTT
CDR3 protein: CSVAPGTTDTQYF

V gene: TRBV12-3/TRBV12-4
D gene: TRBD1
clone size: -
J gene: TRBJ1-4
CDR3 DNA: TGTGCCAGCAGCCCCCGCAGACAGGGGGGAGGAGAAAAACTGTTTTTT
CDR3 protein: CASSPRRQGGGEKLFF

V gene: TRBV20-1
D gene: -
clone size: -
J gene: TRBJ2-3
CDR3 DNA: TGCAGTGCTAGAGATCCCCAGGCGGAGGCGCAGTATTTT
CDR3 protein: CSARDPQAEAQYF

V gene: TRBV5-6
D gene: -
clone size: -
J gene: TRBJ2-7
CDR3 DNA: TGTGCCAGCAGCTTTTTCGATTCCGGACAGTCTCGAAACGAGCAGTACTTC
CDR3 protein: CASSFFDSGQSRNEQYF

V gene: TRBV28
D gene: -
clone size: few
J gene: TRBJ1-2
CDR3 DNA: TGTGCCAGCAGTCTCCTAGGGTACATTGGCTACACCTTC
CDR3 protein: CASSLLGYIGYTF

V gene: TRBV28
D gene: -
clone size: once
J gene: TRBJ2-5
CDR3 DNA: TGTGCCAGCACTCCTCGGGGGGAGACCCAGTACTTC
CDR3 protein: CASTPRGETQYF

V gene: TRBV7-2
D gene: -
clone size: -
J gene: TRBJ1-6
CDR3 DNA: TGTGCCAGCAGCCCAAACGTTGGCTTTCTAAATTCACCCCTCCACTTT
CDR3 protein: CASSPNVGFLNSPLHF

V gene: TRBV28
D gene: -
clone size: -
J gene: TRBJ1-2
CDR3 DNA: TGTGCCAGCAGTATTCGGGAGGGACGGGGGATCTATGGCTACACCTTC
CDR3 protein: CASSIREGRGIYGYTF

V gene: TRBV6-2/TRBV6-3
D gene: -
clone size: -
J gene: TRBJ2-4
CDR3 DNA: TGTGCCAGCATAAAATCCGGGGAAAGCAAAAACATTCAGTACTTC
CDR3 protein: CASIKSGESKNIQYF

V gene: TRBV7-2
D gene: -
clone size: many
J gene: TRBJ1-6
CDR3 DNA: TGTGCCAGCAGCTTAAATTCACCCCTCCACTTT
CDR3 protein: CASSLNSPLHF

V gene: TRBV7-9
D gene: -
clone size: -
J gene: TRBJ2-5
CDR3 DNA: TGTGCCAGCAGGGGTTCCGCACAAGAGACCCAGTACTTC
CDR3 protein: CASRGSAQETQYF

V gene: TRBV25-1
D gene: -
clone size: few
J gene: TRBJ2-1
CDR3 DNA: TGTGCCAGCAGTGCGAGGGCCTTTTCTGAGCAGTTCTTC
CDR3 protein: CASSARAFSEQFF

V gene: TRBV6-6
D gene: TRBD1
clone size: few
J gene: TRBJ1-4
CDR3 DNA: TGTGCCAGCAGAACAGGGGACATTAAGGAAAAACTGTTTTTT
CDR3 protein: CASRTGDIKEKLFF

V gene: TRBV20-1
D gene: TRBD1
clone size: -
J gene: TRBJ2-7
CDR3 DNA: TGCAGTGCTAGAGATTCCGGACAGGGGGCCTACGAGCAGTACTTC
CDR3 protein: CSARDSGQGAYEQYF

V gene: TRBV6-5
D gene: -
clone size: -
J gene: TRBJ1-2
CDR3 DNA: TGTGCCAGCAGTTACTCGGAGGGGACCTATGGCTACACCTTC
CDR3 protein: CASSYSEGTYGYTF

V gene: TRBV5-1
D gene: -
clone size: -
J gene: TRBJ2-1
CDR3 DNA: TGCGCCAGCAGCTTGGGGTCTACAGGATCCTACAATGAGCAGTTCTTC
CDR3 protein: CASSLGSTGSYNEQFF

V gene: TRBV20-1
D gene: -
clone size: -
J gene: TRBJ2-7
CDR3 DNA: TGCAGTGCTAGAGAGCCGGTGGACGAGCAGTACTTC
CDR3 protein: CSAREPVDEQYF

V gene: TRBV20-1
D gene: TRBD1
clone size: few
J gene: TRBJ2-7
CDR3 DNA: TGCAGTGCTAGGCTGAGGGACAGCAACTACGAGCAGTACTTC
CDR3 protein: CSARLRDSNYEQYF